Listed below are T cell receptor beta chains from one sample, sequenced in a study of OX40 agonist ivuxolimab in advanced cancers. The assay was immunoSEQ multiplex PCR, and TCRdb's table has in-frame clones only and misses some. Of fewer than 65,000 clones listed, just over 85% are singletons. The specimen was CD4+ or CD8+ T cells sorted from blood, collected in a trial of the OX40 agonist ivuxolimab. Receptor source: an adult with an advanced solid tumor such as melanoma, head and neck, liver or kidney cancer. Each CDR3 is given with its conserved first and last residue. A D gene is named only where the DNA matches it firmly. Where a row states a size, it is once, few, many or the class of an expanded clone; other rows omit it.

j_call d_call clone_size v_call cdr3_nt cdr3_aa
TRBJ1-1 TRBD1 - TRBV19 TGTGCCAGTAGTATCCAGGGGGGTATGACTGAAGCTTTCTTT CASSIQGGMTEAFF
TRBJ1-4 - once TRBV21-1 TGTGCCAGCAGCAAAATGGCAGCAACTAATGAAAAACTGTTTTTT CASSKMAATNEKLFF
TRBJ1-2 - - TRBV6-5 TGTGCCAGCACTTTAAACGGGGGGCAGAATGGCTACACCTTC CASTLNGGQNGYTF
TRBJ1-5 - few TRBV5-6 TGTGCCAGCAGCTTCGAATGGGGGGGGCCGCAGCCCCAGCATTTT CASSFEWGGPQPQHF
TRBJ1-6 - - TRBV7-9 TGTGCCAGCAGCCCCTCGGGGGGTGAAAATTCACCCCTCCACTTT CASSPSGGENSPLHF
TRBJ1-4 TRBD1 - TRBV2 TGTGCCAGCAGTGAACGGGGACAGTTGAATGAAAAACTGTTTTTT CASSERGQLNEKLFF
TRBJ2-1 - once TRBV30 TGTGCCTGGAGTACGACAGTTAATGAGCAGTTCTTC CAWSTTVNEQFF
TRBJ2-7 TRBD2 - TRBV6-5 TGTGCCAGCAGTTACGCCTCCGGGACTAGCCTCTACGAGCAGTACTTC CASSYASGTSLYEQYF
TRBJ1-1 - - TRBV2 TGTGCCAGCAGTGATCGAGGGAACACTGAAGCTTTCTTT CASSDRGNTEAFF
TRBJ1-1 - - TRBV2 TGTGCCAGCAGTGTGCAGGGTGGTACTGAAGCTTTCTTT CASSVQGGTEAFF
TRBJ2-5 - - TRBV6-5 TGTGCCAGCAGTTATTTATTTTCGGGTGAAGAGACCCAGTACTTC CASSYLFSGEETQYF
TRBJ2-3 - - TRBV6-5 TGTGCCAGTTCTTCGCCGGGACTTCGCACAGATACGCAGTATTTT CASSSPGLRTDTQYF
TRBJ2-3 - - TRBV27 TGTGCCAGCAGTCCAACCAGGCAGGGCACAGATACGCAGTATTTT CASSPTRQGTDTQYF
TRBJ1-2 - - TRBV28 TGTGCCAGCAGAGGAAGAGGAGCCCAAGGGTATGGCTACACCTTC CASRGRGAQGYGYTF
TRBJ2-2 TRBD2 few TRBV10-2 TGCGCCAGTAAGGGTGGACTAGCGGCGACCGGGGAGCTGTTTTTT CASKGGLAATGELFF
TRBJ1-3 - - TRBV2 TGTGCCAGCAGTGGGGGAGGGTCCGCCTCTGGAAACACCATATATTTT CASSGGGSASGNTIYF
TRBJ2-7 TRBD1 - TRBV4-1 TGCGCCAGCAGCCAAGACAGGGGGCTGGAGCAGTACTTC CASSQDRGLEQYF
TRBJ1-1 - - TRBV2 TGTGCCAGCAGTTCGGACCGATGGGACACTGAAGCTTTCTTT CASSSDRWDTEAFF
TRBJ1-2 TRBD1 - TRBV6-1 TGTGCCAGCAGTGAAGTCGGGACAGCTTTACTGGGCTACACCTTC CASSEVGTALLGYTF
TRBJ2-3 - - TRBV29-1 TGCAGCGTTGAAGCGCCAGGGGATACGCAGTATTTT CSVEAPGDTQYF
TRBJ2-1 TRBD2 - TRBV5-1 TGCGCCAGCACCCCTCCGAATAGCGGGATCAATGAGCAGTTCTTC CASTPPNSGINEQFF
TRBJ1-1 - - TRBV4-2 TGTGCCAGCAGCCAAGGACAGGAAAGTGAAGCTTTCTTT CASSQGQESEAFF
TRBJ2-7 TRBD1 - TRBV6-4 TGTGCCAGCAGTGACCCGGGACAGGGAATCTACGAGCAGTACTTC CASSDPGQGIYEQYF
TRBJ2-5 TRBD2 once TRBV9 TGTGCCAGCAGCGTAGAGGACGGGAGGGTCGGAGAGACCCAGTACTTC CASSVEDGRVGETQYF
TRBJ2-3 - - TRBV5-4 TGTGCCAGCAGTTTCCCAGCGGCGGGCGCAGATACGCAGTATTTT CASSFPAAGADTQYF
TRBJ2-1 TRBD2 - TRBV5-6 TGTGCCAGCAGTCGGGGACTAGCGGGAGGGAGCTACAATGAGCAGTTCTTC CASSRGLAGGSYNEQFF
TRBJ2-7 - - TRBV7-6 TGTGCCAGCAGCATTCCCCCAGGTATGGGTAACGAGCAGTACTTC CASSIPPGMGNEQYF
TRBJ2-3 - - TRBV6-1 TGTGCAATAAAGAAGCTAGCAGCTACAGATACGCAGTATTTT CAIKKLAATDTQYF
TRBJ1-5 - - TRBV6-6 TGTGCCAGCAGTTACTCGGGGCAGGGAAGCAATCAGCCCCAGCATTTT CASSYSGQGSNQPQHF
TRBJ1-5 - - TRBV28 TGTGCCAGCATAACGGGGTTTCAGCCCCAGCATTTT CASITGFQPQHF
TRBJ2-7 TRBD1 - TRBV10-3 TGTGCCATCGGGGGCAGGGGGCAAGACGAGCAGTACTTC CAIGGRGQDEQYF
TRBJ2-2 - - TRBV9 TGTGCCAGCAGCGTCCGTGGAGGGACCGGGGAGCTGTTTTTT CASSVRGGTGELFF
TRBJ1-2 TRBD1 - TRBV6-1 TGTGCCAGCCAAAAGGGGACAGGGGAACACTATGGCTACACCTTC CASQKGTGEHYGYTF
TRBJ2-1 - - TRBV2 TGTGCCAGCAGTAGTTTCGGTGAGCAGTTCTTC CASSSFGEQFF
TRBJ2-3 TRBD1 - TRBV5-4 TGTGCCAGCAGCTTAACAGGGGGAGATACGCAGTATTTT CASSLTGGDTQYF
TRBJ1-2 - - TRBV2 TGTGCCAGCAGACCTAACTATGGCTACACCTTC CASRPNYGYTF
TRBJ2-1 TRBD2 few TRBV5-1 TGCGCCAGCAGCTTGGGACTAGCCGCCTCCTACAATGAGCAGTTCTTC CASSLGLAASYNEQFF
TRBJ2-7 - - TRBV4-2 TGTGCCAGCAGCCAAGATCTTGTCGGGATTACCTACGAGCAGTACTTC CASSQDLVGITYEQYF
TRBJ1-2 - - TRBV5-8 TGTGCCAGCAGCTTGGGACAAGACTATGGCTACACCTTC CASSLGQDYGYTF
TRBJ2-5 TRBD1 - TRBV2 TGTGCCAGCAGTGAAGCGCGGACAGGGTTTCGTCGAGAGACCCAGTACTTC CASSEARTGFRRETQYF
TRBJ2-1 TRBD1 - TRBV5-1 TGCGCCAGCAGCTTGTTAGGACAGGGCAGTTACGATGAGCAGTTCTTC CASSLLGQGSYDEQFF
TRBJ2-7 - - TRBV6-1 TGTGCCAGCGCCGAGCGACTAGACGCCTACGAGCAGTACTTC CASAERLDAYEQYF
TRBJ1-5 - - TRBV15 TGTGCCACCAGCCCAAATCGAGGGGGCAATCAGCCCCAGCATTTT CATSPNRGGNQPQHF
TRBJ1-3 - - TRBV6-5 TGTGCCAGCAGTTCGACAGCTCTTGGCACCATATATTTT CASSSTALGTIYF
TRBJ2-3 - - TRBV4-1 TGCGCCAGCAGCCAAGTCCACGGCCCGTATGATACGCAGTATTTT CASSQVHGPYDTQYF
TRBJ2-3 TRBD2 - TRBV29-1 TGCAGCGCCAAAACCGGAGCGGGACCCACAGATACGCAGTATTTT CSAKTGAGPTDTQYF
TRBJ1-2 - - TRBV5-1 TGCGCCAGCAGAACCGATTCAGGAGCTAACTATGGCTACACCTTC CASRTDSGANYGYTF
TRBJ2-7 TRBD2 - TRBV11-1 TGTGCCAGCAGCGTGGGACTACCTCCCTACGAGCAGTACTTC CASSVGLPPYEQYF
TRBJ2-1 TRBD2 few TRBV18 TGTGCCAGCTCAAAAGCGGGAGGGCCTGGCAATGAGCAGTTCTTC CASSKAGGPGNEQFF
TRBJ2-4 - - TRBV11-2 TGTGCCAGCAGCTTAGTTGATGCTATAGGGAACATTCAGTACTTC CASSLVDAIGNIQYF
TRBJ2-3 TRBD2 - TRBV18 TGTGCCAGCTCATCGAAACGTCCAGCGGGAGTAGTAGATACGCAGTATTTT CASSSKRPAGVVDTQYF
TRBJ2-1 - - TRBV5-8 TGTGCCAGCCAGGGGGGGGCAGGGGCAGTCTATGAGCAGTTCTTC CASQGGAGAVYEQFF
TRBJ2-3 - - TRBV5-1 TGCGCCAGCAGCTCTGACCCCTCTCTCACAGATACGCAGTATTTT CASSSDPSLTDTQYF
TRBJ2-6 - - TRBV5-1 TGCGCCAGCAGCTTGGAGTCCAGGCTGACCCGCTCTGGGGCCAACGTCCTGACTTTC CASSLESRLTRSGANVLTF
TRBJ2-1 - - TRBV10-2 TGCGCCATCACGAAGCGGGCGGGCTACAATGAGCAGTTCTTC CAITKRAGYNEQFF
TRBJ2-7 TRBD2 few TRBV6-1 TGTGCTATAGTGATAGCTAGCGGGAGTGGGTACGAGCAGTACTTC CAIVIASGSGYEQYF
TRBJ2-1 TRBD2 - TRBV5-1 TGCGCCAGCAGCACGACACTAGCGGGAGGCGATGAGCAGTTCTTC CASSTTLAGGDEQFF
TRBJ2-3 - - TRBV5-4 TGTGCCAGCAGCATCCAGGGACCAGATACGCAGTATTTT CASSIQGPDTQYF